A selection of T cell receptor beta chains follows, all from one sample in a study of Graves' ophthalmopathy and Graves' hyperthyroidism. TCRdb reanalysed the multiplex PCR reads using MiXCR and keeps one entry per CDR3 protein. Seen here are roughly 1.1 million distinct CDR3 sequences, roughly two fifths observed once, and the top ten hold 8.5% to 14%. The source material was peripheral blood or thyroid tissue (not recorded which). Every receptor here comes from an adult man with Graves' hyperthyroidism. Both conserved end residues are part of each CDR3. A D gene is named only where the DNA matches it firmly. Not every row has a clone size; where given, it reads once, few, many or a size class.

V gene	clone size	J gene	D gene	CDR3 protein	CDR3 DNA
TRBV12-3/TRBV12-4	many	TRBJ1-1	NA	CASSHTGMNTEAFF	TGTGCCAGCAGCCACACCGGTATGAACACTGAAGCTTTCTTT
TRBV5-1	few	TRBJ2-7	NA	CASSYSINSAVKEQYF	TGTGCCAGCAGTTACTCGATTAACAGCGCTGTTAAGGAGCAGTACTTC
TRBV9	few	TRBJ2-5	TRBD1	CASSVGRQGQQETQYF	TGTGCCAGCAGCGTAGGGAGACAGGGACAACAAGAGACCCAGTACTTC
TRBV10-3	NA	TRBJ2-5	TRBD1	CAISDPGTGEETQYF	TGTGCCATCAGTGACCCGGGGACAGGGGAAGAGACCCAGTACTTC
TRBV10-3	few	TRBJ1-2	TRBD1	CASSLPGTGSYGYTF	TGTGCCAGCAGTTTGCCTGGGACAGGGAGCTATGGCTACACCTTC
TRBV15	NA	TRBJ2-7	TRBD1	CATSSSETGRAYEQYF	TGTGCCACCAGCAGTAGCGAGACAGGGAGAGCCTACGAGCAGTACTTC
TRBV6-5	NA	TRBJ2-7	TRBD2	CASRPGLAGYEQYF	TGTGCCAGTCGACCGGGACTAGCGGGATACGAGCAGTACTTC
TRBV20-1	many	TRBJ1-2	NA	CSARDTGLGYTF	TGCAGTGCTAGAGATACCGGGCTTGGCTACACCTTC
TRBV7-9	NA	TRBJ1-4	NA	CASSQDPTGFNEKLFF	TGTGCCAGCAGCCAAGATCCGACAGGCTTTAATGAAAAACTGTTTTTT
TRBV7-9	many	TRBJ2-7	NA	CASSLSSSEQYF	TGTGCCAGCAGCTTATCTAGCTCCGAGCAGTACTTC
TRBV5-1	many	TRBJ1-1	NA	CASSRLLAGGEAFF	TGCGCCAGCAGCAGGTTGTTGGCAGGCGGTGAAGCTTTCTTT
TRBV19	many	TRBJ1-2	NA	CASSPARSGYTF	TGTGCCAGTAGCCCGGCCCGCTCTGGCTACACCTTC
TRBV11-2	many	TRBJ2-7	TRBD2	CASSLASHGGVYEQYF	TGTGCCAGCAGCTTAGCCTCTCACGGGGGGGTGTACGAGCAGTACTTC
TRBV20-1	many	TRBJ2-7	TRBD1	CSASTGGAGVYEQYF	TGCAGTGCTAGTACAGGGGGCGCAGGGGTTTACGAGCAGTACTTC
TRBV4-3	NA	TRBJ1-5	NA	CASSQGARGNQPQHF	TGCGCCAGCAGCCAAGGGGCACGAGGGAATCAGCCCCAGCATTTT
TRBV2	NA	TRBJ1-5	NA	CASSEGQNINQPQHF	TGTGCCAGCAGTGAAGGACAGAACATAAATCAGCCCCAGCATTTT
TRBV7-9	NA	TRBJ1-2	NA	CASTLGVDIYGYTF	TGTGCCAGCACCCTAGGCGTTGACATCTATGGCTACACCTTC
TRBV28	few	TRBJ1-2	NA	CASSLKGRRATF	TGTGCCAGCAGCCTAAAGGGCCGACGAGCGACCTTC
TRBV6-5	NA	TRBJ2-2	NA	CASKREAGELFF	TGTGCCAGCAAGAGGGAGGCAGGGGAGCTGTTTTTT
TRBV29-1	NA	TRBJ1-1	TRBD1	CSGGTGGGTEAFF	TGCAGCGGAGGGACAGGGGGCGGCACTGAAGCTTTCTTT
TRBV6-6	NA	TRBJ1-1	TRBD1	CASSYSSLSTGRVTEAFF	TGTGCCAGCAGTTACTCTTCCCTTTCGACAGGGCGCGTCACTGAAGCTTTCTTT
TRBV7-3	NA	TRBJ1-6	NA	CASSLEGGSDSPLHF	TGTGCCAGCAGCTTAGAAGGGGGGTCAGATTCACCCCTCCACTTT
TRBV15	NA	TRBJ2-7	NA	CATSREGVGYEQYF	TGTGCCACCAGCAGAGAAGGGGTGGGGTACGAGCAGTACTTC
TRBV3-1	NA	TRBJ1-2	TRBD1	CASSQDSRGHGYTF	TGTGCCAGCAGCCAAGATTCTAGGGGGCATGGCTACACCTTC
TRBV12-3/TRBV12-4	few	TRBJ2-7	TRBD1	CASSPYDRGPVYEQYF	TGTGCCAGCAGTCCATATGACAGGGGACCAGTCTACGAGCAGTACTTC